The next 10 T cell receptor beta chains were all read from a single sample in a study of OX40 agonist ivuxolimab in advanced cancers. TCRdb's copy holds only in-frame clones and misses some; the assay was immunoSEQ multiplex PCR. Here the sample spans around 100,000 clones, approximately 91% being singletons. The material sequenced was CD4+ or CD8+ T cells sorted from blood, taken in a trial of the OX40 agonist ivuxolimab. The source is an adult with an advanced solid tumor such as melanoma, head and neck, liver or kidney cancer.

The V and J genes are TRBV7-2 and TRBJ2-3; D gene ambiguous. The CDR3 length is 12 residues. V lost 0 bases and J lost 3, with 1 base in between. Germline loops: CDR1 SGHTA, CDR2 FQGNSA. CDR3 DNA: TGTGCCAGCAGCTTAGCAACAGATACGCAGTATTTT. Protein product: CASSLATDTQYF. The whole variable domain, remainder taken from reference TRBV7-2 and TRBJ2-3, is GAGVSQSPSNKVTEKGKDVELRCDPISGHTALYWYRQSLGQGLEFLIYFQGNSAPDKSGLPSDRFSAERTGGSVSTLTIQRTQQEDSAVYLCASSLATDTQYFGPGTRLTVL.

This sequence joins TRBV5-1 and TRBJ2-3; no reliable D call. This CDR3 has 15 amino acids. V lost 2 bases and J lost 2, with 12 bases in between. Germline V lookup: CDR1 SGHRS, CDR2 YFSETQ. DNA for the CDR3: TGCGCCAGCAGCTTTCCCAACAGCTACACAGATACGCAGTATTTT. Its protein product is CASSFPNSYTDTQYF. Looking up the rest from reference TRBV5-1 and TRBJ2-3 gives the full variable domain: KAGVTQTPRYLIKTRGQQVTLSCSPISGHRSVSWYQQTPGQGLQFLFEYFSETQRNKGNFPGRFSGRQFSNSRSEMNVSTLELGDSALYLCASSFPNSYTDTQYFGPGTRLTVL.

This clone was picked up a small number of times. Other DNA sequences in this sample translate to the same CDR3. The chain joins TRBV6-6 to TRBJ1-1, with D possibly matching TRBD1 (5 bases). The V gene lost 4 bases and the J gene lost 5 bases, with 11 bases spanning the gap. The CDR3 totals 13 residues. In germline, CDR1 is MNHNY, CDR2 SVGAGI (reference sequence). DNA for the CDR3: TGTGCCAGCAGTTTCCAGGGAGGGACTGAAGCTTTCTTT. Encoded protein: CASSFQGGTEAFF.

This chain joins TRBV6-5 and TRBJ1-5, with a weak D call TRBD1 (5 bases). CDR3 size: 14 residues. CDR1 and CDR2 from the germline V gene are MNHEY and SVGAGI. The V gene lost 7 bases and the J gene lost 3 bases, with 13 bases spanning the gap. The CDR3 is CASKGGGDNQPQHF. In nucleotides, the CDR3 is TGTGCCAGCAAGGGCGGGGGGGACAATCAGCCCCAGCATTTT.

The genes are TRBV28 and TRBJ2-1; 7 bases match TRBD1. The CDR3 has 15 amino acids. The germline CDR1 and CDR2 sequences are MDHEN and SYDVKM. The ends lost 5 bases at V and 6 bases at J; junction bases unmatched: 10. The CDR3 region is CASSPLDRDSNEQFF. For the CDR3, the DNA is TGTGCCAGCAGTCCCCTGGACCGGGACAGCAATGAGCAGTTCTTC.

This clone turned up a few times. This rearrangement joins TRBV28 to TRBJ1-4, with unresolved D. V lost 5 bases, J lost 4 bases, and 2 bases lay in between. Per germline, CDR1 MDHEN and CDR2 SYDVKM. The CDR3 consists of 11 residues. Here the CDR3 DNA reads TGTGCCAGCAGTGATAATGAAAAACTGTTTTTT. This codes for CASSDNEKLFF.

The chain couples TRBV28 to TRBJ2-1; 14 bases agree with TRBD2. After removal of 6 bases from V and 3 bases from J, the junction contained 4 bases not matched to a gene. The CDR3 sequence is 16 residues long. CDR1 and CDR2 (germline): MDHEN, SYDVKM. CDR3 nucleotide sequence: TGTGCCAGCAGCAGGACTAGCGGGGGGCTCTACAATGAGCAGTTCTTC. Its translation is CASSRTSGGLYNEQFF. Variable domain in full (rest from reference TRBV28 and TRBJ2-1): DVKVTQSSRYLVKRTGEKVFLECVQDMDHENMFWYRQDPGLGLRLIYFSYDVKMKEKGDIPEGYSVSREKKERFSLILESASTNQTSMYLCASSRTSGGLYNEQFFGPGTRLTVL.

J is TRBJ2-7 and V is TRBV6-5; D unclear. The germline V gene has CDR1 MNHEY and CDR2 SVGAGI. V was shortened by 0 bases and J by 4 bases, with 13 bases between the two germline ends. This CDR3 is built from 15 residues. The CDR3 loop reads CASSYSPIDPYEQYF. The CDR3 nucleotides are TGTGCCAGCAGTTACTCACCTATCGACCCGTACGAGCAGTACTTC.

This clone was detected once. The chain carries TRBV11-2 and TRBJ1-6; D perhaps matches TRBD1 (6 bases). V was pared by 0 bases and J by 7 bases, with 13 bases between. The CDR3 length is 16 residues. Germline V gene lookup returns CDR1 SGHAT and CDR2 FQNNGV. The CDR3 here is CASSLDPRQGNSPLHF. CDR3 nucleotide sequence: TGTGCCAGCAGCTTAGATCCGCGCCAGGGGAATTCACCCCTCCACTTT.

The genes are TRBV19 and TRBJ1-1; 8 positions agree with TRBD1. The germline V gene has CDR1 LNHDA and CDR2 SQIVND (reference sequence). The trim removed 3 bases at V and 4 bases at J, leaving 10 bases unmatched. CDR3 length: 16 residues. Written as DNA, the CDR3 is TGTGCCAGTAGTATTCCCCTCGGACAGGGCCCCACTGAAGCTTTCTTT. Its protein is CASSIPLGQGPTEAFF.